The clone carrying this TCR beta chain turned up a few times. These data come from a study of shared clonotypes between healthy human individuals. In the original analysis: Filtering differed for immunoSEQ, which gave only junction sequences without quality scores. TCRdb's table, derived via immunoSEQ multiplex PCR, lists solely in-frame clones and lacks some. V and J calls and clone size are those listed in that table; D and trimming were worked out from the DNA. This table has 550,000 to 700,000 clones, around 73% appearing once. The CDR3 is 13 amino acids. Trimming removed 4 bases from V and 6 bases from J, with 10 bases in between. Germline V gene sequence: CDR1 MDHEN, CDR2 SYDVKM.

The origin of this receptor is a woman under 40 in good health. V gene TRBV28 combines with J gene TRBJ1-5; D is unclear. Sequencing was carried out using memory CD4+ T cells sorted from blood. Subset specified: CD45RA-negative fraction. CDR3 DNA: TGTGCCAGCAGTTGGGGTGTGGTTCAGCCCCAGCATTTT. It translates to CASSWGVVQPQHF.